The rows below give T cell receptor beta chains drawn from one sample of a study of T cell repertoires in cytomegalovirus infection. These receptors have no known antigen. Using its own MiXCR run on the reads, TCRdb lists one record per CDR3 protein. The table shows hundreds of thousands of distinct CDR3 sequences, with more than 25% occurring only once. Sequenced here: cultured CD8+ T cells from PBMCs, sampled from culture after CMV antigen stimulation. All receptors come from a human donor in good health (CMV status not recorded). Some clones in this sample may be carry-over from other donors' samples. Both conserved end residues are part of each CDR3. Fields, in order: J gene, V gene, D gene, clone size, CDR3 protein, CDR3 DNA. The D gene is left open where the match is weak. A clone size is listed for some rows: how often the clone was seen (once, few, many), or a class if it is expanded.

J: TRBJ1-3; V: TRBV7-6; D: NA; size: NA; CDR3: CASSSPPDSAGNTIYF; DNA: TGTGCCAGCAGCTCCCCCCCGGACAGTGCCGGAAACACCATATATTTT
J: TRBJ1-1; V: TRBV6-2/TRBV6-3; D: TRBD1; size: NA; CDR3: CASSDSGTGGLNTEAFF; DNA: TGTGCCAGCAGCGATTCCGGGACAGGGGGACTTAACACTGAAGCTTTCTTT
J: TRBJ2-2; V: TRBV11-3; D: NA; size: NA; CDR3: CASSTRRGRDAGELFF; DNA: TGTGCCAGCAGCACACGTCGGGGCAGGGACGCCGGGGAGCTGTTTTTT
J: TRBJ2-2; V: TRBV4-1; D: NA; size: NA; CDR3: CASSQGTGRSLTGELFF; DNA: TGCGCCAGCAGCCAAGGGACGGGTCGGAGTCTCACCGGGGAGCTGTTTTTT
J: TRBJ2-5; V: TRBV5-1; D: TRBD2; size: NA; CDR3: CANSLAILPTSGEETQYF; DNA: TGCGCCAACAGCTTGGCCATTTTACCGACTAGCGGGGAAGAGACCCAGTACTTC
J: TRBJ2-3; V: TRBV7-2; D: NA; size: medium-sized; CDR3: CASSLKWGGTDTQYF; DNA: TGTGCCAGCAGCTTAAAATGGGGGGGCACAGATACGCAGTATTTT
J: TRBJ2-1; V: TRBV7-3; D: TRBD2; size: many; CDR3: CASTQGGLAGGPIF; DNA: TGTGCCAGCACCCAAGGGGGACTAGCGGGGGGGCCGATCTTC
J: TRBJ2-2; V: TRBV7-6; D: NA; size: many; CDR3: CASSRRGRTGELFF; DNA: TGTGCCAGCAGCCGCAGGGGTAGGACCGGGGAGCTGTTTTTT
J: TRBJ1-5; V: TRBV7-9; D: TRBD1; size: few; CDR3: CASSSPGQALQPQHF; DNA: TGTGCCAGCAGCTCCCCGGGACAGGCGCTGCAGCCCCAGCATTTT
J: TRBJ2-2; V: TRBV7-9; D: TRBD2; size: many; CDR3: CASSSGPLQRTSGGTNTGELFF; DNA: TGTGCCAGCAGCTCGGGACCTCTACAGAGGACTAGCGGAGGGACGAACACCGGGGAGCTGTTTTTT
J: TRBJ2-3; V: TRBV11-2; D: NA; size: NA; CDR3: CASSLGGFRTDTQYF; DNA: TGTGCCAGCAGCCTGGGGGGTTTTCGCACAGATACGCAGTATTTT
J: TRBJ1-1; V: TRBV7-2; D: NA; size: NA; CDR3: CASSLARGVNTEAFF; DNA: TGTGCCAGCAGCTTAGCTCGGGGGGTTAACACTGAAGCTTTCTTT
J: TRBJ2-2; V: TRBV7-3; D: NA; size: few; CDR3: CASSLIKGSGELFF; DNA: TGTGCCAGCAGCTTAATCAAGGGGAGCGGGGAGCTGTTTTTT
J: TRBJ1-2; V: TRBV6-1; D: NA; size: NA; CDR3: CASRITGSHGYTF; DNA: TGTGCCAGCAGAATAACAGGGTCCCATGGCTACACCTTC
J: TRBJ2-1; V: TRBV6-5; D: TRBD2; size: once; CDR3: CASSLIALAEYNEQFF; DNA: TGTGCCAGCAGTTTAATAGCACTAGCGGAATACAATGAGCAGTTCTTC
J: TRBJ1-3; V: TRBV14; D: NA; size: NA; CDR3: CASSQEWPGNTIYF; DNA: TGTGCCAGCAGCCAAGAATGGCCTGGAAACACCATATATTTT
J: TRBJ1-1; V: TRBV5-1; D: TRBD1; size: NA; CDR3: CASSDQRQGFTEAFF; DNA: TGCGCCAGCAGCGATCAAAGACAGGGGTTTACTGAAGCTTTCTTT
J: TRBJ2-3; V: TRBV7-6; D: NA; size: NA; CDR3: CASSLRDSDTQYF; DNA: TGTGCTAGCAGCTTAAGAGACTCAGATACGCAGTATTTT
J: TRBJ2-2; V: TRBV12-3/TRBV12-4; D: NA; size: few; CDR3: CASSSRRGPPSGTGELFF; DNA: TGTGCCAGCAGTTCTAGGAGAGGGCCTCCCTCGGGGACCGGGGAGCTGTTTTTT
J: TRBJ2-3; V: TRBV5-4; D: TRBD1; size: NA; CDR3: CASSFDRAPTDTQYF; DNA: TGTGCCAGCAGCTTCGACAGGGCCCCCACAGATACGCAGTATTTT
J: TRBJ2-5; V: TRBV7-9; D: NA; size: NA; CDR3: CASSLGPTQETQYF; DNA: TGTGCCAGCAGCTTGGGACCAACACAAGAGACCCAGTACTTC
J: TRBJ1-1; V: TRBV5-1; D: NA; size: few; CDR3: CASSVRGDEAFF; DNA: TGCGCCAGCAGCGTCAGGGGTGATGAAGCTTTCTTT
J: TRBJ1-1; V: TRBV27; D: TRBD1; size: NA; CDR3: CASSGQGIEAFF; DNA: TGTGCCAGCTCGGGACAGGGGATTGAAGCTTTCTTT
J: TRBJ2-1; V: TRBV18; D: TRBD2; size: NA; CDR3: CASPDFSGGVTEQFF; DNA: TGTGCCAGCCCAGATTTTAGCGGGGGAGTAACTGAGCAGTTCTTC
J: TRBJ2-1; V: TRBV7-9; D: NA; size: many; CDR3: CASSSRDTSSYNEQFF; DNA: TGTGCCAGCAGCTCCAGGGACACGAGCTCCTACAATGAGCAGTTCTTC
J: TRBJ2-3; V: TRBV10-3; D: TRBD2; size: few; CDR3: CAIRTIIRGGATDTQYF; DNA: TGTGCCATCAGGACCATAATCCGCGGGGGGGCCACAGATACGCAGTATTTT
J: TRBJ2-1; V: TRBV10-1; D: NA; size: few; CDR3: CASSDPGTNEQFF; DNA: TGCGCCAGCAGTGATCCGGGCACGAATGAGCAGTTCTTC
J: TRBJ2-5; V: TRBV6-6; D: TRBD2; size: NA; CDR3: CASSYSGGGGETQYF; DNA: TGTGCCAGCAGTTACTCCGGGGGGGGCGGAGAGACCCAGTACTTC
J: TRBJ2-1; V: TRBV11-2; D: NA; size: few; CDR3: CASSLGPGKNYNEQFF; DNA: TGTGCCAGCAGCTTAGGTCCAGGGAAGAACTACAATGAGCAGTTCTTC
J: TRBJ1-4; V: TRBV15; D: NA; size: NA; CDR3: CATSTKLARPLFF; DNA: TGTGCCACCAGCACAAAGTTGGCCCGGCCACTGTTTTTT
J: TRBJ1-2; V: TRBV29-1; D: NA; size: NA; CDR3: CSVPKTSYGYTF; DNA: TGCAGCGTCCCCAAAACAAGCTATGGCTACACCTTC
J: TRBJ1-2; V: TRBV29-1; D: NA; size: few; CDR3: CSVENRVIDGYTF; DNA: TGCAGCGTTGAGAACAGGGTCATAGATGGCTACACCTTC
J: TRBJ2-1; V: TRBV13; D: TRBD2; size: NA; CDR3: CASSLAEERGAYNEQFF; DNA: TGTGCCAGCAGCTTAGCGGAAGAGCGGGGGGCTTACAATGAGCAGTTCTTC
J: TRBJ2-1; V: TRBV19; D: NA; size: few; CDR3: CASSTPSGEYSYNEQFF; DNA: TGTGCCAGTAGTACGCCCTCGGGGGAATACTCCTACAATGAGCAGTTCTTC
J: TRBJ1-2; V: TRBV4-1; D: NA; size: few; CDR3: CASAPRVGGNYGYTF; DNA: TGCGCCAGCGCTCCACGGGTGGGGGGGAACTATGGCTACACCTTC
J: TRBJ1-1; V: TRBV29-1; D: NA; size: NA; CDR3: CSVVGGESTEAFF; DNA: TGCAGCGTTGTGGGGGGTGAGAGCACTGAAGCTTTCTTT
J: TRBJ1-2; V: TRBV7-9; D: NA; size: few; CDR3: CASSLAQPWDTF; DNA: TGTGCCAGCAGCTTAGCGCAACCATGGGACACCTTC
J: TRBJ2-7; V: TRBV4-1; D: NA; size: NA; CDR3: CASSQVVRISYEQYF; DNA: TGCGCCAGCAGCCAAGTGGTTAGGATTTCCTACGAGCAGTACTTC
J: TRBJ1-2; V: TRBV7-9; D: TRBD1; size: few; CDR3: CASSLAQGADYGYTF; DNA: TGTGCCAGCAGCTTAGCCCAGGGGGCGGACTATGGCTACACCTTC
J: TRBJ2-7; V: TRBV12-3/TRBV12-4; D: NA; size: NA; CDR3: CASSLRGGSEQYF; DNA: TGTGCCAGCAGTCTTAGGGGGGGAAGCGAGCAGTACTTC
J: TRBJ1-2; V: TRBV7-9; D: TRBD1; size: once; CDR3: CASSFPGQSLVPF; DNA: TGTGCCAGCAGCTTTCCGGGACAGTCGTTGGTGCCCTTC
J: TRBJ2-1; V: TRBV4-1; D: TRBD1; size: NA; CDR3: CASSQDEETGWNEQFF; DNA: TGTGCCAGCAGCCAAGATGAAGAGACAGGGTGGAATGAGCAGTTCTTC
J: TRBJ2-1; V: TRBV28; D: NA; size: NA; CDR3: CASVYQGSYNEQFF; DNA: TGTGCCAGCGTATACCAGGGTTCCTACAATGAGCAGTTCTTC
J: TRBJ2-1; V: TRBV23-1; D: NA; size: NA; CDR3: CASSKQRAWSCPYNEQFF; DNA: TGCGCCAGCAGCAAACAAAGGGCGTGGTCTTGCCCCTACAATGAGCAGTTCTTC
J: TRBJ1-1; V: TRBV4-1; D: NA; size: NA; CDR3: CASSQPPERTEAFF; DNA: TGCGCCAGCAGCCAGCCCCCGGAGAGGACTGAAGCTTTCTTT
J: TRBJ2-5; V: TRBV19; D: NA; size: NA; CDR3: CASSRGVGDIIQETQYF; DNA: TGTGCCAGTAGCCGAGGGGTGGGAGATATTATCCAAGAGACCCAGTACTTC
J: TRBJ1-6; V: TRBV16; D: NA; size: many; CDR3: CASSQSQYNSPLHF; DNA: TGTGCCAGCAGCCAAAGCCAGTATAATTCACCCCTCCACTTT
J: TRBJ2-3; V: TRBV7-3; D: NA; size: NA; CDR3: CASSLEGPPTDTQYF; DNA: TGTGCCAGCAGCTTAGAGGGCCCCCCCACAGATACGCAGTATTTT
J: TRBJ2-5; V: TRBV6-2/TRBV6-3; D: NA; size: few; CDR3: CASSPWKEETQYF; DNA: TGTGCCAGCAGTCCCTGGAAGGAAGAGACCCAGTACTTC
J: TRBJ1-5; V: TRBV13; D: NA; size: NA; CDR3: CASSLGLGGSQPQHF; DNA: TGTGCCAGCAGCTTAGGCTTGGGGGGATCGCAGCCCCAGCATTTT